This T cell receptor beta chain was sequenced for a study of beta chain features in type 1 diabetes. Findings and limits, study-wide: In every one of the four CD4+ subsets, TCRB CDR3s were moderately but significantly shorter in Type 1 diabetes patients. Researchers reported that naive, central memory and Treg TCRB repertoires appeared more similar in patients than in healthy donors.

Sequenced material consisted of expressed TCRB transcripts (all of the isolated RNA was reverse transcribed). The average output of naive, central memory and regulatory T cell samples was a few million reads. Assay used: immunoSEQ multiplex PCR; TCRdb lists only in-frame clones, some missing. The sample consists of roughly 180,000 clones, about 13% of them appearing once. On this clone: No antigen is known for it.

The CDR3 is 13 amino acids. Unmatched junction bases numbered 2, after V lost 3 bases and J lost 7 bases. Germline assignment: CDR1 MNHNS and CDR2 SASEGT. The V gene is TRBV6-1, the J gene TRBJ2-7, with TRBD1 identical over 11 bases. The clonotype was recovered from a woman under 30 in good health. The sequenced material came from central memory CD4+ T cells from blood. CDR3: CASSEGQGGEQYF. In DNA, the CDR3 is TGTGCCAGCAGTGAGGGACAGGGGGGGGAGCAGTACTTC.